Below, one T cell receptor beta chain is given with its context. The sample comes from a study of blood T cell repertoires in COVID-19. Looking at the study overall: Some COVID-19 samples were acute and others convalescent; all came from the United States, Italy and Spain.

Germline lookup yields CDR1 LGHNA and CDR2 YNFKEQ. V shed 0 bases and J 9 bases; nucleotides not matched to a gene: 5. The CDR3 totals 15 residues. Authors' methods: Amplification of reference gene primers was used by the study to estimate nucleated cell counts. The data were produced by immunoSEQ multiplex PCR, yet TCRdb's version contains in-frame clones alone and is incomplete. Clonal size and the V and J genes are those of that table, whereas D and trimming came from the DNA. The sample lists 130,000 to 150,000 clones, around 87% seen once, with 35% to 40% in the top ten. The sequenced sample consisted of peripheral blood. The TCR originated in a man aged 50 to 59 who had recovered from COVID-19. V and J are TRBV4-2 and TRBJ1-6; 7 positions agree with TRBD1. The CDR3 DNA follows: TGTGCCAGCAGCCAAGATTCAGGGGGAGGTTCACCCCTCCACTTT. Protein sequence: CASSQDSGGGSPLHF.